One and the same sample provided the 20 T cell receptor beta chains below, sequenced in a study of blood T cell repertoires in COVID-19. The table came from immunoSEQ multiplex PCR; TCRdb's copy has only in-frame clones and leaves some out. This table has over 65,000 clones, 90% appearing once. The sequencing input was peripheral blood. Source of these receptors: a human donor in a cohort sampled during active COVID-19.

The rearrangement joins TRBV11-2 to TRBJ2-5, with TRBD2 matching 8 bases. With V trimmed by 0 bases and J by 5 bases, 5 bases remained unmatched. Germline CDR1 reads SGHAT; CDR2 reads FQNNGV. The CDR3 length is 15 residues. CDR3 in DNA: TGTGCCAGCAGCTTAGATGCGGGGGGCTGGGAGACCCAGTACTTC. It codes for CASSLDAGGWETQYF. Combining the CDR3 with reference TRBV11-2 and TRBJ2-5 gives the whole variable domain EAGVAQSPRYKIIEKRQSVAFWCNPISGHATLYWYQQILGQGPKLLIQFQNNGVVDDSQLPKDRFSAERLKGVDSTLKIQPAKLEDSAVYLCASSLDAGGWETQYFGPGTRLLVL.

V usage is TRBV7-8 and J usage is TRBJ1-3; the D gene is possibly TRBD1 (5 bases). Germline V gene sequence: CDR1 SGHVS, CDR2 FQNEAQ. V was clipped by 4 bases and J by 2 bases, with 9 bases between them. This CDR3 region has 14 residues. CDR3 in DNA: TGTGCCAGCAGCTCGTCGGGGGCTGGAAACACCATATATTTT. It is translated as CASSSSGAGNTIYF. The full variable domain, rest sourced from reference TRBV7-8 and TRBJ1-3, is GAGVSQSPRYKVAKRGQDVALRCDPISGHVSLFWYQQALGQGPEFLTYFQNEAQLDKSGLPSDRFFAERPEGSVSTLKIQRTQQEDSAVYLCASSSSGAGNTIYFGEGSWLTVV.

This clone was seen a single time. This sequence joins TRBV2 and TRBJ2-7, with 7 bases identical to TRBD1. The CDR3 contains 13 residues. Germline CDR1 and CDR2: SNHLY and FYNNEI. Trimming cost V 9 bases and J 2 bases; bases outside gene matches: 7. The CDR3 region has the DNA TGTGCCAGTACAGGGGCGGGCCCCTACGAGCAGTACTTC. This translates into CASTGAGPYEQYF.

The rearrangement uses TRBV6-5 and TRBJ2-1; 8 bases are shared with TRBD2. V dropped 6 bases and J dropped 6; count of bases not matched to a gene: 10. Looked up from germline, CDR1 is MNHEY and CDR2 is SVGAGI. CDR3 size: 15 residues. The CDR3 bases are TGTGCCAGCAGCCCCCCGGGACTAGTCGGCAATGAGCAGTTCTTC. Encoded protein: CASSPPGLVGNEQFF.

The chain has TRBV27 and TRBJ1-4; D gene uncertain. This CDR3 has 16 residues. The ends were cut back, 4 bases at V and 3 bases at J, with 15 bases in the middle. Germline CDR1 MNHEY, CDR2 SMNVEV (reference sequence). The CDR3 coding sequence is TGTGCCAGCAGTTCCCGCGGGCGGGCTTCTAATGAAAAACTGTTTTTT. It encodes CASSSRGRASNEKLFF.

The chain is built from TRBV19 and TRBJ1-1, with D maybe TRBD1 (5 bases). CDR1 and CDR2 from the germline V gene are LNHDA and SQIVND (reference sequence). CDR3 length equals 13 residues. Trimming took off 8 bases at V and 3 bases at J, with 13 bases between the two ends. The CDR3 coding sequence is TGTGCCAGTGATGCGACAGCCTACACTGAAGCTTTCTTT. Residues: CASDATAYTEAFF. Looking up the rest from reference TRBV19 and TRBJ1-1 gives the full variable domain: DGGITQSPKYLFRKEGQNVTLSCEQNLNHDAMYWYRQDPGQGLRLIYYSQIVNDFQKGDIAEGYSVSREKKESFPLTVTSAQKNPTAFYLCASDATAYTEAFFGQGTRLTVV.

The chain combines TRBV11-2 with TRBJ2-2; unclear D gene. The CDR3 runs to 15 residues. V was clipped by 7 bases and J by 1 base, with 13 bases between them. Germline values: CDR1 SGHAT, CDR2 FQNNGV. CDR3 region: CASTPSVRNTGELFF. In DNA form, the CDR3 reads TGTGCCAGCACCCCTAGTGTAAGGAACACCGGGGAGCTGTTTTTT.

This chain connects TRBV19 to TRBJ2-1; 8 bases align to TRBD1. The CDR3 runs 13 residues. V was clipped by 8 bases and J by 5 bases; unmatched bases: 5. The germline V gene has CDR1 LNHDA and CDR2 SQIVND (reference sequence). CDR3 nucleotides: TGTGCCAGTCGCCCCAGGGGGCACAATGAGCAGTTCTTC. It translates to CASRPRGHNEQFF.

The rearrangement joins TRBV19 to TRBJ1-1; D is unclear. There are 13 residues in the CDR3. Trimming removed 2 bases at V and 3 bases at J, with 7 bases between. CDR1 is LNHDA, CDR2 SQIVND, per germline (reference sequence). Here the CDR3 DNA reads TGTGCCAGTAGTATAAACGGAGACACTGAAGCTTTCTTT. Translation gives CASSINGDTEAFF.

The rearrangement uses TRBV5-5 and TRBJ2-3, with no clear D. The CDR3 runs 14 residues. The germline CDR1 and CDR2 sequences are SGHKS and YYEKEE (reference sequence). V was shortened by 0 bases and J by 0 bases, with 5 bases between the two germline ends. The CDR3 here is CASSLETSTDTQYF. The CDR3 nucleotides read TGTGCCAGCAGCTTGGAGACTAGCACAGATACGCAGTATTTT.

The rearrangement uses TRBV12-3 or TRBV12-4 and TRBJ1-2; D may be TRBD1 (5 bases). V was clipped by 2 bases and J by 4 bases, with 8 bases between them. This CDR3 has 13 residues. CDR3 region: CASSLSDSYGYTF. DNA of the CDR3: TGTGCCAGCAGTTTAAGCGACAGCTATGGCTACACCTTC.

The chain uses TRBV9 and TRBJ1-1; D is uncertain. There are 14 residues in the CDR3. Trimming cost V 0 bases and J 10 bases, with 16 bases left between them. From germline, CDR1 is SGDLS and CDR2 YYNGEE. The CDR3 DNA reads TGTGCCAGCAGCGTAGCTACAGATCTCCACGGAGCTTTCTTT. As protein: CASSVATDLHGAFF.

In its sample, this clone was seen once. This chain joins TRBV5-1 and TRBJ1-1, with 7 positions matching TRBD1. Germline V gives CDR1 SGHRS, CDR2 YFSETQ. Trimming cost V 0 bases and J 0 bases; bases outside gene matches: 2. The CDR3 contains 15 residues. The CDR3 sequence: CASSLEGQLNTEAFF. The CDR3 nucleotides read TGCGCCAGCAGCTTGGAGGGACAGTTGAACACTGAAGCTTTCTTT.

The chain has TRBV27 and TRBJ2-7, with 10 bases fitting TRBD2. CDR1 MNHEY and CDR2 SMNVEV come from the germline V gene (reference sequence). V was clipped by 6 bases and J by 4 bases; unmatched bases: 3. CDR3 length: 13 residues. The CDR3 loop is CASSILAGYEQYF. The CDR3 DNA reads as TGTGCCAGCAGCATACTAGCGGGGTACGAGCAGTACTTC.

This clone has just a few counts. The chain links TRBV11-3 to TRBJ2-1; D might be TRBD1 (6 bases). V was clipped by 1 base and J by 8 bases, with 15 bases between them. There are 15 residues in the CDR3. Germline CDR1 and CDR2: SGHNT and YENEEA. CDR3 sequence (DNA): TGTGCCAGCAGCTTAGGATACAGGGATAGGGATGAGCAGTTCTTC. Translation gives CASSLGYRDRDEQFF. Full variable domain (rest looked up from reference TRBV11-3 and TRBJ2-1): EAGVVQSPRYKIIEKKQPVAFWCNPISGHNTLYWYLQNLGQGPELLIRYENEEAVDDSQLPKDRFSAERLKGVDSTLKIQPAELGDSAVYLCASSLGYRDRDEQFFGPGTRLTVL.

The chain couples TRBV27 to TRBJ2-3, with TRBD1 identical over 7 bases. Germline V gene lookup returns CDR1 MNHEY and CDR2 SMNVEV (reference sequence). The CDR3 contains 14 residues. With 5 bases clipped from V and 0 bases from J, the junction kept 2 bases outside the gene matches. The CDR3 here is CASSLQGSTDTQYF. CDR3 bases: TGTGCCAGCAGTCTACAGGGGAGCACAGATACGCAGTATTTT.

This clone came up once. This chain links TRBV28 with TRBJ1-5; 9 bases map to TRBD1. Germline loops: CDR1 MDHEN, CDR2 SYDVKM. This CDR3 contains 13 residues. The V gene end was trimmed by 10 bases and the J gene end by 4 bases; junction bases not matched to a gene: 5. The DNA for the CDR3 is TGTGCCACCCGGGACAGGGCAAATCAGCCCCAGCATTTT. This codes for CATRDRANQPQHF.

J is TRBJ2-5 and V is TRBV9; tentatively, D is TRBD1 (6 bases). This CDR3 comprises 13 residues. The germline V gene has CDR1 SGDLS and CDR2 YYNGEE. V shed 2 bases and J shed 4 bases, with 9 bases lying between them. CDR3 residues: CASSVTGTETQYF. CDR3 coding DNA: TGTGCCAGCAGCGTTACAGGGACAGAGACCCAGTACTTC. Looking up the rest from reference TRBV9 and TRBJ2-5 gives the full variable domain: DSGVTQTPKHLITATGQRVTLRCSPRSGDLSVYWYQQSLDQGLQFLIQYYNGEERAKGNILERFSAQQFPDLHSELNLSSLELGDSALYFCASSVTGTETQYFGPGTRLLVL.

The chain recombines TRBV19 with TRBJ2-2; D is perhaps TRBD2 (5 bases). Trimming pared 4 bases from V and 0 bases from J, leaving 9 bases between. The CDR3 covers 15 residues. Germline loops: CDR1 LNHDA, CDR2 SQIVND (reference sequence). CDR3 in amino acids: CASSSTGSNTGELFF. The DNA for the CDR3 is TGTGCCAGTAGTAGTACGGGGTCGAACACCGGGGAGCTGTTTTTT.

The chain links TRBV4-2 to TRBJ2-6; 12 nucleotides agree with TRBD1. Per the germline V gene, CDR1 is LGHNA and CDR2 is YNFKEQ. Trimming removed 0 bases from V and 4 bases from J; junction bases left unmatched: 10. The CDR3 contains 20 residues. CDR3 in DNA: TGTGCCAGCAGCCAAGATATAGCCGGGACAGGGGGCAAGGGGGCCAACGTCCTGACTTTC. This sequence encodes CASSQDIAGTGGKGANVLTF.